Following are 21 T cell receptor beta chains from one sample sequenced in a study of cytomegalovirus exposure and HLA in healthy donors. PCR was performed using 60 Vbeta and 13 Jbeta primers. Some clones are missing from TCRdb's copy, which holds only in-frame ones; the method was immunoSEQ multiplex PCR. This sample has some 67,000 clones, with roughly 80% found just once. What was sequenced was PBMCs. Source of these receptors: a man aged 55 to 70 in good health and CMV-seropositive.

The CDR3 DNA reads as TGTGCCAGCAGCCCAAGAGGGAAAGGCTACACCTTC. It is translated as CASSPRGKGYTF. This rearrangement joins TRBV9 to TRBJ1-2; D is unclear. With 4 bases removed from V and 8 bases from J, the gap between germline ends came to 12 bases. Germline loops: CDR1 SGDLS, CDR2 YYNGEE. This CDR3 has 12 amino acids.

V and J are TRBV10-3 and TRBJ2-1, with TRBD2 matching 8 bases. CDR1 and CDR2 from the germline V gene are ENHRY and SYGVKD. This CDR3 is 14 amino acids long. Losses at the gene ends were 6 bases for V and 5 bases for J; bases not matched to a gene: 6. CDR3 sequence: CAISREGPNNEQFF. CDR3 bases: TGTGCCATCAGCCGGGAGGGCCCCAACAATGAGCAGTTCTTC.

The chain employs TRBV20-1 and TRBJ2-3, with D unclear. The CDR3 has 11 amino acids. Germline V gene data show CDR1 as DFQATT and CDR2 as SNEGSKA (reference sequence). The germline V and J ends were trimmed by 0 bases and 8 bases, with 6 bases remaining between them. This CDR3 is CSARDERTQYF. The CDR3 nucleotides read TGCAGTGCTAGAGATGAGCGTACGCAGTATTTT.

The CDR3 protein is CASSLAPVSVQETQYF. In DNA, the CDR3 is TGTGCCAGCAGCTTAGCCCCGGTGTCGGTCCAAGAGACCCAGTACTTC. The chain links TRBV11-2 to TRBJ2-5; no firm D call. Germline V lookup: CDR1 SGHAT, CDR2 FQNNGV. This CDR3 has 16 amino acids. V was shortened by 1 base and J by 1 base, with 13 bases between the two germline ends.

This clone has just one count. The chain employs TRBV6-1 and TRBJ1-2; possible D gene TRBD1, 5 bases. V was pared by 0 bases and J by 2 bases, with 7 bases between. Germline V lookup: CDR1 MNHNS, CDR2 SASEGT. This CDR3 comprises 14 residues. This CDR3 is CASSEARGNYGYTF. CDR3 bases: TGTGCCAGCAGTGAAGCTCGGGGGAACTATGGCTACACCTTC.

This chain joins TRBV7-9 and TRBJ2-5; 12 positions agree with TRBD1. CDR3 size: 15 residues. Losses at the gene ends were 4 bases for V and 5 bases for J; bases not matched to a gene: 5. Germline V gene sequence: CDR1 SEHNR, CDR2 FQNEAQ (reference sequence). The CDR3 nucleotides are TGTGCCAGCAGCTCCGGGACAGGGGGCCGGGAGACCCAGTACTTC. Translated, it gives CASSSGTGGRETQYF.

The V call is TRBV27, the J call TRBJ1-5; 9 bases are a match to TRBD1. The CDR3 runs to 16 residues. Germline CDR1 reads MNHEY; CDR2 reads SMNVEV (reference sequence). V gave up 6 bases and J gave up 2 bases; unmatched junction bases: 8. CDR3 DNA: TGTGCCAGCAGCCCTCTGGACAGGGGCCGCAATCAGCCCCAGCATTTT. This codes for CASSPLDRGRNQPQHF.

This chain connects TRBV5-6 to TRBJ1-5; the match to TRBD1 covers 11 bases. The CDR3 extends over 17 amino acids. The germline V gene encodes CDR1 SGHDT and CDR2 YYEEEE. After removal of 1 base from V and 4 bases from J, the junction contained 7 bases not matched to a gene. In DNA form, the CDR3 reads TGTGCCAGCAGCTTGTTGGGGGACAGGGGGGAAAATCAGCCCCAGCATTTT. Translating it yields CASSLLGDRGENQPQHF.

The CDR3 loop reads CASSIGQGTDTIYF. The CDR3 DNA reads as TGCGCCAGCAGCATAGGACAGGGTACGGACACCATATATTTT. The V and J genes are TRBV5-1 and TRBJ1-3; TRBD1 agrees at 8 bases. V gave up 4 bases and J gave up 8 bases; unmatched junction bases: 8. From germline, CDR1 is SGHRS and CDR2 YFSETQ. The CDR3 has 14 residues.

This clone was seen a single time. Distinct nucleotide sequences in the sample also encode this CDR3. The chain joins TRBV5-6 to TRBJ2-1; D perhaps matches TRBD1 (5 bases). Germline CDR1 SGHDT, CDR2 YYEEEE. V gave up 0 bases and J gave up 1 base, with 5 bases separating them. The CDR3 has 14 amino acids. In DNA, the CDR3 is TGTGCCAGCAGCTTGGCAGGGTCCTACAATGAGCAGTTCTTC. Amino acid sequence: CASSLAGSYNEQFF.

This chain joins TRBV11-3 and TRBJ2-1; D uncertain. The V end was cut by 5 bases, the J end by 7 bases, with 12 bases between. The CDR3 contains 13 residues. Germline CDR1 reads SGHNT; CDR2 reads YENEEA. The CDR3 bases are TGTGCCAGCAGCCTCGGGTCCCGGAATGAGCAGTTCTTC. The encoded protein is CASSLGSRNEQFF.

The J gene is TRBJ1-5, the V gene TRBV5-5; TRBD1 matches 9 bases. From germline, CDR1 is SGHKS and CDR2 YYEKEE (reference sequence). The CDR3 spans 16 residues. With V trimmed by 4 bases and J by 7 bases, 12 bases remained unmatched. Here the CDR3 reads CASSLAGDRARQPQHF. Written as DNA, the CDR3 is TGTGCCAGCAGCCTCGCAGGGGACAGGGCCCGACAGCCCCAGCATTTT.

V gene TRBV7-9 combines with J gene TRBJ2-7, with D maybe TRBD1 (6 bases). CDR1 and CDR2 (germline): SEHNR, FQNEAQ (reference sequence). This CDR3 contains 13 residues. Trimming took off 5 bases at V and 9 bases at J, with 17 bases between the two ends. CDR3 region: CASSLQQGVGQYF. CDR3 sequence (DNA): TGTGCCAGCAGCCTACAACAGGGAGTTGGGCAGTACTTC.

This CDR3 reads CASRLRGTGEEQPQHF. CDR3 nucleotide sequence: TGTGCCAGCAGACTCCGTGGGACAGGGGAGGAGCAGCCCCAGCATTTT. The V call is TRBV28, the J call TRBJ1-5, with TRBD1 matching 10 bases. Trimming removed 6 bases from V and 7 bases from J; junction bases left unmatched: 12. CDR3 length: 16 residues. CDR1 and CDR2 (germline): MDHEN, SYDVKM.

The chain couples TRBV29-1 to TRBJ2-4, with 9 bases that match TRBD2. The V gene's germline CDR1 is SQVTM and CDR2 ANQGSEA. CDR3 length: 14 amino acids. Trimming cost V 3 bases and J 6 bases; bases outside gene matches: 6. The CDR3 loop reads CSVEGGGAGNIQYF. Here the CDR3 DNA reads TGCAGCGTTGAGGGCGGGGGGGCCGGAAACATTCAGTACTTC. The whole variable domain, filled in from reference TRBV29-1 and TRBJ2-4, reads SAVISQKPSRDICQRGTSLTIQCQVDSQVTMMFWYRQQPGQSLTLIATANQGSEATYESGFVIDKFPISRPNLTFSTLTVSNMSPEDSSIYLCSVEGGGAGNIQYFGAGTRLSVL.

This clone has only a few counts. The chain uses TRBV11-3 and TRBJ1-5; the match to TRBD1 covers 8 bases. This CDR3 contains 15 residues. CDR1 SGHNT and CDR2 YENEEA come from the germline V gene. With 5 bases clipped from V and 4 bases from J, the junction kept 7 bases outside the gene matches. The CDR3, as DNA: TGTGCCAGCAGCCCGGGGAGGACAGGGAATCAGCCCCAGCATTTT. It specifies CASSPGRTGNQPQHF. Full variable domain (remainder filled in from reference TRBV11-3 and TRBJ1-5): EAGVVQSPRYKIIEKKQPVAFWCNPISGHNTLYWYLQNLGQGPELLIRYENEEAVDDSQLPKDRFSAERLKGVDSTLKIQPAELGDSAVYLCASSPGRTGNQPQHFGDGTRLSIL.

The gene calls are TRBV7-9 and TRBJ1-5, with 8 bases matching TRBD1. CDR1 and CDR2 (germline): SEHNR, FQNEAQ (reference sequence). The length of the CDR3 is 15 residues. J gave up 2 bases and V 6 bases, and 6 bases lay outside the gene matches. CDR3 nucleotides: TGTGCCAGCAGTATTGACAGGGGTGGCAATCAGCCCCAGCATTTT. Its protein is CASSIDRGGNQPQHF.

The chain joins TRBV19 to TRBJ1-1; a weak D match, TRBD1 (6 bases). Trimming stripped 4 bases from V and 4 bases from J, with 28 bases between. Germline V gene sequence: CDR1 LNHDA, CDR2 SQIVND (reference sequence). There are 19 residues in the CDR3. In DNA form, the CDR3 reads TGTGCCAGTAGTACTCGGACAGTTTCGTTTGGATCCTTATTCACTGAAGCTTTCTTT. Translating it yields CASSTRTVSFGSLFTEAFF. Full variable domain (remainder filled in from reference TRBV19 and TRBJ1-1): DGGITQSPKYLFRKEGQNVTLSCEQNLNHDAMYWYRQDPGQGLRLIYYSQIVNDFQKGDIAEGYSVSREKKESFPLTVTSAQKNPTAFYLCASSTRTVSFGSLFTEAFFGQGTRLTVV.

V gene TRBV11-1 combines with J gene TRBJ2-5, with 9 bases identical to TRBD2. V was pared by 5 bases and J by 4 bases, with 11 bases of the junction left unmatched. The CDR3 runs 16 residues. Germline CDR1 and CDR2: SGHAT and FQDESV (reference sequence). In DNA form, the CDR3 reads TGTGCCAGCAGCCCACCCGGGCTAGCGGGGTTAGAGACCCAGTACTTC. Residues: CASSPPGLAGLETQYF.

CDR3 sequence reads: CASGQDSGTGELFF. In nucleotides, the CDR3 is TGCGCCAGTGGACAGGATTCGGGCACCGGGGAGCTGTTTTTT. The rearrangement joins TRBV5-1 to TRBJ2-2, with TRBD1 matching 7 bases. The length of the CDR3 is 14 residues. The junction had 8 bases not matched to a gene; V was cut back by 8 bases and J by 4 bases. Germline V lookup: CDR1 SGHRS, CDR2 YFSETQ.

CDR3 in amino acids: CASSLRRGTDNEQFF. CDR3 DNA sequence: TGTGCCAGCAGCTTAAGACGCGGGACCGACAATGAGCAGTTCTTC. This chain uses TRBV7-9 with TRBJ2-1; a possible D gene is TRBD2 (6 bases). Germline V lookup: CDR1 SEHNR, CDR2 FQNEAQ (reference sequence). The CDR3 totals 15 residues. Trimming took 2 bases from V and 5 from J, leaving 13 bases between them.